The rows below give T cell receptor beta chains drawn from one sample of a study of siplizumab effects on memory and regulatory T cells. Data came from immunoSEQ multiplex PCR; TCRdb stores just in-frame clones and leaves some out. The sample lists about 91,000 clones; approximately 94% were seen once. Sequenced: CD8+ T cells sorted from blood. The receptors shown here come from a human donor in good health. Both conserved end residues are part of each CDR3. Clone sizes are given selectively: once, few, many, or a class where the clone is expanded.

clone_size,v_call,j_call,cdr3_aa
many,TRBV7-9,TRBJ2-2,CASSPLTGTRELFF
-,TRBV9,TRBJ2-3,CASSPSGRASDTQYF
-,TRBV9,TRBJ2-2,CASSVEGLAGGPITGELFF
-,TRBV27,TRBJ2-7,CASSLGAGGPFYEQYF
-,TRBV7-8,TRBJ1-2,CASSRFLSENYGYTF
-,TRBV27,TRBJ2-7,CASRSGDNHFYEQYF
-,TRBV29-1,TRBJ1-2,CSVLSNYGYTF
-,TRBV4-3,TRBJ2-7,CASSQVNGGPSYEQYF
-,TRBV10-3,TRBJ2-7,CAISGAGTGEYEQYF
-,TRBV5-1,TRBJ1-1,CASSPSAGVMNTEAFF
-,TRBV5-4,TRBJ2-1,CASSLGLAGGPAYNEQFF
-,TRBV27,TRBJ1-2,CASSSPWDYGYTF
-,TRBV19,TRBJ2-3,CASSIDGAPGDTQYF
-,TRBV11-3,TRBJ2-7,CASSLRGEGAYEQYF
few,TRBV4-1,TRBJ1-2,CASTPPGAVKGYTF
-,TRBV12-5,TRBJ2-7,CASGLSPGTRISYEQYF
-,TRBV6-1,TRBJ2-7,CASSETRGGAYEQYF
-,TRBV19,TRBJ1-1,CASSTNKIRGPEDTEAFF
-,TRBV9,TRBJ2-7,CASSVAGQDDTYEQYF
-,TRBV11-2,TRBJ2-1,CASSPGYGESYNEQFF
-,TRBV5-4,TRBJ1-1,CASSIGQGYMNTEAFF
-,TRBV7-7,TRBJ2-2,CASSLGEGAGELFF
-,TRBV2,TRBJ2-2,CASTGRTNTGELFF
-,TRBV6-5,TRBJ2-3,CASSLSGGAGDTQYF
-,TRBV9,TRBJ2-5,CASSVELAGSQETQYF